The present TCR beta chain was sequenced within a study of beta chain features in type 1 diabetes. From germline, CDR1 is SGHVS and CDR2 FNYEAQ. V lost 5 bases and J lost 0, with 11 bases in between. The CDR3 loop spans 14 amino acids. On this clone: Its specificity is unknown.

Points from the study as a whole: High-TCR-expressing cells could be over-represented by cDNA sequencing. Reduced insertions and increased deletions marked VDJ junctions in type 1 diabetes patients. Small HLA sub-analyses could not settle whether HLA shapes TCRB rearrangement. Possible PCR preference for shorter templates applied equally to patients and controls.

The investigators reverse transcribed all of the isolated RNA, so they sequenced expressed TCRB transcripts. Sequenced by immunoSEQ multiplex PCR; TCRdb stores in-frame clones only, minus some. The sample has approximately 380,000 clones; over 13% are singletons. The chain uses TRBV7-6 and TRBJ2-7; a possible D gene is TRBD2 (6 bases). This receptor was taken from a woman younger than 30 in good health. Source material: naive CD4+ T cells from blood. The DNA for the CDR3 is TGTGCCAGCAGCGTAAGCGGGCGCTCCTACGAGCAGTACTTC. This sequence encodes CASSVSGRSYEQYF. Based on the CDR3 plus reference TRBV7-6 and TRBJ2-7, the full variable domain is GAGVSQSPRYKVTKRGQDVALRCDPISGHVSLYWYRQALGQGPEFLTYFNYEAQQDKSGLPNDRFSAERPEGSISTLTIQRTEQRDSAMYRCASSVSGRSYEQYFGPGTRLTVT.